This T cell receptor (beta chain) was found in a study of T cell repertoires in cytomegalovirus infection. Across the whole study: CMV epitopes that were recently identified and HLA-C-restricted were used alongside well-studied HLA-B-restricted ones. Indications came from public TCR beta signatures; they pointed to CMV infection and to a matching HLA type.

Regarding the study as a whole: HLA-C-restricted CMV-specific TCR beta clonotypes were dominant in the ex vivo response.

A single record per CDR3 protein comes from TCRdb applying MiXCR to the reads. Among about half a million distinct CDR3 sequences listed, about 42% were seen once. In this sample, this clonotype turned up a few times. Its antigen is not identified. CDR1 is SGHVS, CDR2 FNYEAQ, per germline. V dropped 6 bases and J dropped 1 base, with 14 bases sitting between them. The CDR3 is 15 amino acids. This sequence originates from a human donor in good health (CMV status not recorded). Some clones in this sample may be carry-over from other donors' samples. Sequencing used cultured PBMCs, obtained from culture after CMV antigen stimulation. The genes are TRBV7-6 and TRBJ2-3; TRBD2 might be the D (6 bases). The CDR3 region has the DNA TGTGCCAGCAGTCGCACGGGGGTACGCACAGATACGCAGTATTTT. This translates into CASSRTGVRTDTQYF.